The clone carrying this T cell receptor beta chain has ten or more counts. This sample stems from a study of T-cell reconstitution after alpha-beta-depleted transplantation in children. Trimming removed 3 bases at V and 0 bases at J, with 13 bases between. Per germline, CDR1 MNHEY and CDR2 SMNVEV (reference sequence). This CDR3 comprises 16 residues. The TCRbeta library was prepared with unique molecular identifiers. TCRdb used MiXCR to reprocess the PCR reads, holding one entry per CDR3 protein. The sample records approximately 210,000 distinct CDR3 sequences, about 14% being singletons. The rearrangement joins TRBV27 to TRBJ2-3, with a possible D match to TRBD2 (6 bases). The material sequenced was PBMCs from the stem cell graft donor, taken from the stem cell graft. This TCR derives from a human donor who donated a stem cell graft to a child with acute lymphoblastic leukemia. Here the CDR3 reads CASSLIPGTSTDTQYF. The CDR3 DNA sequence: TGTGCCAGCAGTTTGATTCCCGGGACTAGCACAGATACGCAGTATTTT.